This TCR beta chain was found in a study of regulatory T cells in long-lasting Graves disease. Study-level points and caveats: Preferential use of TRBV28, TRBJ1-2 and TRBJ2-5 was seen in persistent disease.

iRepertoire HTBI primers and Arm-PCR of CDR3 regions built TCR beta libraries. TCRdb ran MiXCR on the multiplex PCR reads and lists one entry per CDR3 protein. The sample includes about 620,000 distinct CDR3 sequences, approximately 15% seen only once; the top ten take about 17%. The table lists this clonotype with many counts. Its antigen remains unknown. Stated time point: newly diagnosed GD, antithyroid drugs for less than 3 months. From PBMCs, RNA was extracted and then used to make the TCR library. The length of the CDR3 is 12 residues. CDR1 is MNHNS and CDR2 is SASEGT in the germline V gene. Trimming took off 5 bases at V and 4 bases at J, with 8 bases between the two ends. The data also belong to a second study, concerning T cells in Graves' hyperthyroidism and ophthalmopathy.

This TCR was sampled from a woman aged 25 to 39 with Graves disease. The chain recombines TRBV6-1 with TRBJ1-2; a weak D match, TRBD1 (6 bases). Sequenced here: peripheral blood mononuclear cells (PBMCs), sampled at new diagnosis, from a patient treated with antithyroid drugs. DNA for the CDR3: TGTGCCAGCAGTCAGGGGATCTATGGCTACACCTTC. Protein: CASSQGIYGYTF.